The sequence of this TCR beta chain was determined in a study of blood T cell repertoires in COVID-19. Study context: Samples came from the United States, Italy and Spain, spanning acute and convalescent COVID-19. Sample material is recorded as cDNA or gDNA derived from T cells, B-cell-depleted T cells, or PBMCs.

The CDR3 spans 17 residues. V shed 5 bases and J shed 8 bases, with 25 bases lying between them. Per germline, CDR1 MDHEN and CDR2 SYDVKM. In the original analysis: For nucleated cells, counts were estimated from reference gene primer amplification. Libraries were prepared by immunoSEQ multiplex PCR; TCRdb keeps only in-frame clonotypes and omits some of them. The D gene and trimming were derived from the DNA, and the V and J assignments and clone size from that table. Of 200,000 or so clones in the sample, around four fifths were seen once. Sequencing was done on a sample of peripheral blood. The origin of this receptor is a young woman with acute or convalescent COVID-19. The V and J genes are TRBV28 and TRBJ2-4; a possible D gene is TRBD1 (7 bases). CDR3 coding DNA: TGTGCCAGCAGTCGGGAGAGGTTAGGGGGCTTGAGGTACATTCAGTACTTC. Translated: CASSRERLGGLRYIQYF. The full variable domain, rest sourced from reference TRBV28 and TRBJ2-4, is DVKVTQSSRYLVKRTGEKVFLECVQDMDHENMFWYRQDPGLGLRLIYFSYDVKMKEKGDIPEGYSVSREKKERFSLILESASTNQTSMYLCASSRERLGGLRYIQYFGAGTRLSVL.